A selection of T cell receptor beta chains follows, all from one sample in a study of T cell responses to AZD1222 COVID-19 vaccine. Produced via immunoSEQ multiplex PCR; TCRdb's table is partial and in-frame only. Of about 140,000 clones in the sample, 88% are singletons; the top ten hold roughly 3.8%. The material was peripheral blood, obtained on day 0 of AZD1222 vaccination. The receptors come from an adult in good health. Both conserved end residues are part of each CDR3. Each record gives: J gene, D gene, clone size, V gene, CDR3 DNA, CDR3 protein. A D gene is named only where the DNA matches it firmly. The size field is filled for only some rows; it gives once, few, many or a size class.

j_call: TRBJ2-7
d_call: TRBD1
clone_size: NA
v_call: TRBV5-5
cdr3_nt: TGTGCCAGCAGCCCTCGGACAGGGGGCTACGAGCAGTACTTC
cdr3_aa: CASSPRTGGYEQYF

j_call: TRBJ2-7
d_call: NA
clone_size: NA
v_call: TRBV27
cdr3_nt: TGTGCCAGCAGGCGATCAATCTCCTACGAGCAGTACTTC
cdr3_aa: CASRRSISYEQYF

j_call: TRBJ2-1
d_call: NA
clone_size: NA
v_call: TRBV7-9
cdr3_nt: TGTGCCAGCAGAACCCCCCGGGGGAGCTCCTACAATGAGCAGTTCTTC
cdr3_aa: CASRTPRGSSYNEQFF

j_call: TRBJ2-7
d_call: TRBD1
clone_size: once
v_call: TRBV9
cdr3_nt: TGTGCCAGCAGCGTAGGGGAGGGACAGGGATTGTACGAGCAGTACTTC
cdr3_aa: CASSVGEGQGLYEQYF

j_call: TRBJ2-2
d_call: TRBD2
clone_size: once
v_call: TRBV3-1/TRBV3-2
cdr3_nt: TGTGCCAGCAGCCAAGTAGCGGGGACGAACACCGGGGAGCTGTTTTTT
cdr3_aa: CASSQVAGTNTGELFF

j_call: TRBJ2-7
d_call: TRBD2
clone_size: NA
v_call: TRBV2
cdr3_nt: TGTGCCAGCAGTGAAACTAGCGGGAGGCGGTACGAGCAGTACTTC
cdr3_aa: CASSETSGRRYEQYF

j_call: TRBJ1-3
d_call: NA
clone_size: once
v_call: TRBV7-2
cdr3_nt: TGTGCCAGCAGCTTTGACCAAGGGGGGATTGGAAACACCATATATTTT
cdr3_aa: CASSFDQGGIGNTIYF

j_call: TRBJ1-1
d_call: NA
clone_size: NA
v_call: TRBV7-2
cdr3_nt: TGTGCCAGCAGCTGGGGACAATCGAACACTGAAGCTTTCTTT
cdr3_aa: CASSWGQSNTEAFF

j_call: TRBJ1-5
d_call: TRBD1
clone_size: NA
v_call: TRBV27
cdr3_nt: TGTGCCAGCAGTGAACAGGGGCAGCCCCAGCATTTT
cdr3_aa: CASSEQGQPQHF

j_call: TRBJ2-1
d_call: NA
clone_size: NA
v_call: TRBV24-1
cdr3_nt: TGTGCCACCAGGGCGGGCTCGTACAATGAGCAGTTCTTC
cdr3_aa: CATRAGSYNEQFF

j_call: TRBJ1-1
d_call: TRBD1
clone_size: NA
v_call: TRBV18
cdr3_nt: TGTGCCAGCTCAGCGGACAGGGGGTGGACTGAAGCTTTCTTT
cdr3_aa: CASSADRGWTEAFF

j_call: TRBJ1-2
d_call: NA
clone_size: NA
v_call: TRBV28
cdr3_nt: TGTGCCAGCAGACGAACAGGGGGCTACACCTTC
cdr3_aa: CASRRTGGYTF

j_call: TRBJ2-7
d_call: NA
clone_size: NA
v_call: TRBV30
cdr3_nt: TGTGCCTGGAGTGTGGGGCAGGGCTACGAGCAGTACTTC
cdr3_aa: CAWSVGQGYEQYF

j_call: TRBJ2-7
d_call: NA
clone_size: NA
v_call: TRBV7-6
cdr3_nt: TGTGCCAGCCGCAACCCCTGGGAGGAGAAGAGGATCCAGTACTTC
cdr3_aa: CASRNPWEEKRIQYF

j_call: TRBJ2-7
d_call: TRBD1
clone_size: NA
v_call: TRBV30
cdr3_nt: TGTGCCTGGAGGACTGACAGGGCATACGAGCAGTACTTC
cdr3_aa: CAWRTDRAYEQYF

j_call: TRBJ2-5
d_call: TRBD2
clone_size: NA
v_call: TRBV5-1
cdr3_nt: TGCGCCAGCAGCTTGCTTTCCTCCGGGGAGGGGGAGACCCAGTACTTC
cdr3_aa: CASSLLSSGEGETQYF

j_call: TRBJ2-3
d_call: NA
clone_size: NA
v_call: TRBV18
cdr3_nt: TGTGCCAGCCCGCCCCCGGGGCGCGACACAGATACGCAGTATTTT
cdr3_aa: CASPPPGRDTDTQYF

j_call: TRBJ1-1
d_call: NA
clone_size: NA
v_call: TRBV19
cdr3_nt: TGTGCCAGTAGCTTACAGGGATTAGGCTCTGAAGCTTTCTTT
cdr3_aa: CASSLQGLGSEAFF

j_call: TRBJ2-1
d_call: TRBD1
clone_size: NA
v_call: TRBV30
cdr3_nt: TGTGCCTGGAGCCGGACAGGGAATGTATATGAGCAGTTCTTC
cdr3_aa: CAWSRTGNVYEQFF

j_call: TRBJ2-3
d_call: NA
clone_size: NA
v_call: TRBV19
cdr3_nt: TGTGCCAGTAGTAAGGCCCCGGGGGCCTCAGATACGCAGTATTTT
cdr3_aa: CASSKAPGASDTQYF

j_call: TRBJ2-4
d_call: TRBD2
clone_size: NA
v_call: TRBV10-3
cdr3_nt: TGTGCCATCAGTGAGTCTGGGCCGAGGGCGGGGGTCAAAAACATTCAGTACTTC
cdr3_aa: CAISESGPRAGVKNIQYF

j_call: TRBJ2-1
d_call: NA
clone_size: NA
v_call: TRBV6-4
cdr3_nt: TGTGCCAGCAGTGAGAGTGCGGGCTCCCCCGGGAATGAGCAGTTCTTC
cdr3_aa: CASSESAGSPGNEQFF

j_call: TRBJ2-7
d_call: NA
clone_size: once
v_call: TRBV7-9
cdr3_nt: TGTGCCAGCAGCTTGGATGGGGGTACTGGCGGGCTGCACTACGAGCAGTACTTC
cdr3_aa: CASSLDGGTGGLHYEQYF

j_call: TRBJ2-1
d_call: TRBD2
clone_size: NA
v_call: TRBV27
cdr3_nt: TGTGCCAGCAGTCCCACTAGCGGGAACTCCTACAATGAGCAGTTCTTC
cdr3_aa: CASSPTSGNSYNEQFF

j_call: TRBJ1-1
d_call: NA
clone_size: NA
v_call: TRBV19
cdr3_nt: TGTGCCAGTAGACTTCTTGGGTCCGCTGAAGCTTTCTTT
cdr3_aa: CASRLLGSAEAFF

j_call: TRBJ2-1
d_call: TRBD1
clone_size: once
v_call: TRBV2
cdr3_nt: TGTGCCAGCAGTGATGGGTGGACAGGGGGTCAGAATGAGCAGTTCTTC
cdr3_aa: CASSDGWTGGQNEQFF

j_call: TRBJ2-1
d_call: TRBD2
clone_size: NA
v_call: TRBV6-2/TRBV6-3
cdr3_nt: TGTGCCAGCAGTTACTCTAGCGGGGTCTACAATGAGCAGTTCTTC
cdr3_aa: CASSYSSGVYNEQFF

j_call: TRBJ2-3
d_call: NA
clone_size: NA
v_call: TRBV4-1
cdr3_nt: TGCGCCAGCAGCCAAGGAGTAGGCGGGATGGTGGCAGATACGCAGTATTTT
cdr3_aa: CASSQGVGGMVADTQYF

j_call: TRBJ2-2
d_call: NA
clone_size: NA
v_call: TRBV30
cdr3_nt: TGTGCCTGGAGTGCCTGGAGCTCCGGGGAGCTGTTTTTT
cdr3_aa: CAWSAWSSGELFF

j_call: TRBJ2-7
d_call: TRBD2
clone_size: NA
v_call: TRBV28
cdr3_nt: TGTGCCGGCACCCGGCTAGCGGGAGGCGAGCAGTACTTC
cdr3_aa: CAGTRLAGGEQYF

j_call: TRBJ2-1
d_call: TRBD2
clone_size: once
v_call: TRBV5-5
cdr3_nt: TGTGCCAGCAGCTTGTTATCTAGCGGGAGTTTTGGGAATGAGCAGTTCTTC
cdr3_aa: CASSLLSSGSFGNEQFF

j_call: TRBJ1-1
d_call: NA
clone_size: NA
v_call: TRBV15
cdr3_nt: TGTGCCACCAGCACAAACCGACACCCTTGGACTGAAGCTTTCTTT
cdr3_aa: CATSTNRHPWTEAFF

j_call: TRBJ2-7
d_call: NA
clone_size: NA
v_call: TRBV6-5
cdr3_nt: TGTGCCTCAGAGGGTAAAAGGGGCTCCTACGAGCAGTACTTC
cdr3_aa: CASEGKRGSYEQYF

j_call: TRBJ2-7
d_call: NA
clone_size: NA
v_call: TRBV19
cdr3_nt: TGTGCCAGTAGTATAGCTGCGGCGGGTACCGAGCAGTACTTC
cdr3_aa: CASSIAAAGTEQYF

j_call: TRBJ1-5
d_call: NA
clone_size: NA
v_call: TRBV6-1
cdr3_nt: TGTGCCAGCAGTGAATCGAGGGAAATCAATCAGCCCCAGCATTTT
cdr3_aa: CASSESREINQPQHF

j_call: TRBJ2-7
d_call: TRBD1
clone_size: NA
v_call: TRBV3-1/TRBV3-2
cdr3_nt: TGTGCCAGCAGCCAAGATGCGGGGACAGGGATGGGGGAGCAGTACTTC
cdr3_aa: CASSQDAGTGMGEQYF